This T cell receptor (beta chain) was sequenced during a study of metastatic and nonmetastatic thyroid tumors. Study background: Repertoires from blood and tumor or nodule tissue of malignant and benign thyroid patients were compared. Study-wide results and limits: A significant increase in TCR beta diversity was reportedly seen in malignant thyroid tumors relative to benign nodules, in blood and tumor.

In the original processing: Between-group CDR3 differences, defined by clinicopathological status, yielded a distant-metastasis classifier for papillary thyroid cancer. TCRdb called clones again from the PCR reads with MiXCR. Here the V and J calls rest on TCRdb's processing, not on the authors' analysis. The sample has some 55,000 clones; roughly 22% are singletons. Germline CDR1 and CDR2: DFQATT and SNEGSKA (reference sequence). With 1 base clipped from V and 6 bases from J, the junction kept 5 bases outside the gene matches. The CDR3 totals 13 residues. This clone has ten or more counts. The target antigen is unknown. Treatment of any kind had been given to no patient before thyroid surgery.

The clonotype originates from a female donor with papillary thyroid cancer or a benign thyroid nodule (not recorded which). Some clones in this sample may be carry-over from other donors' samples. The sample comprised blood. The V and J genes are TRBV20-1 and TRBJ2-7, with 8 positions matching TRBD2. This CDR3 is CSARGTSLVEQYF. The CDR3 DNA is TGCAGTGCTAGAGGGACTAGCTTAGTCGAGCAGTACTTC.